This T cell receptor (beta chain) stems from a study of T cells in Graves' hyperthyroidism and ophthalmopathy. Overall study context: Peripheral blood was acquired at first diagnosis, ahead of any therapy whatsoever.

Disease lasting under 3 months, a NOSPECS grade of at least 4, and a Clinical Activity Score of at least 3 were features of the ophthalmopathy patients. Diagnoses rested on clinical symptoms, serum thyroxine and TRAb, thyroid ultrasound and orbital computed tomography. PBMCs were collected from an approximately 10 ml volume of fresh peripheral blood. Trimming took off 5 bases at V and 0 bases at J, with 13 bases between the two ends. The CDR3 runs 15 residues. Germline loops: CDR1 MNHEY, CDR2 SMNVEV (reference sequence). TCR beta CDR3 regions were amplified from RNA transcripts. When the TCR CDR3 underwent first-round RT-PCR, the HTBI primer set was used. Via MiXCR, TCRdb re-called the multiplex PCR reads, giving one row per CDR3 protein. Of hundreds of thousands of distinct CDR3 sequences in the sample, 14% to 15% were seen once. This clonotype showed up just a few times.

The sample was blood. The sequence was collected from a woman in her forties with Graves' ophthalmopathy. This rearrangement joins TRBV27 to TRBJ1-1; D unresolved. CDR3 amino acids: CASSRFGPLNTEAFF. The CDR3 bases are TGTGCCAGCAGTCGTTTTGGACCTTTGAACACTGAAGCTTTCTTT.